This T cell receptor (beta chain) was identified during a study of CXCR3 chemokines and chemotherapy response in bladder cancer (dated by TCRdb to 2021 to 2024). At the level of the whole study: The study tested whether activity of the CXCR3 chemokine system within human bladder cancer tumors predicted response to chemotherapy.

The protocol used for the library was PCR. The instrument given in TCRdb is Illumina HiSeq 2500. TCRdb reworked the public reads: Q25 trimming with fastp, MiXCR clone assembly, productive beta chains retained. Rows are combined by CDR3 protein, so each entry shows the most common genes and DNA. A total of about 8,100 distinct CDR3 sequences appear in this sample, 10% to 15% of them only once. The ten top clones hold more than 15% of the sample. The germline V gene encodes CDR1 MNHNY and CDR2 SVGAGI (reference sequence). V drops 5 bases and J drops 4 bases, leaving 11 bases in between. Its CDR3 holds 13 amino acids, cysteine through phenylalanine. Just the 39-base CDR3 DNA is kept, in frame starting at base 1. Relative to its sample, this clonotype is medium-sized (0.01 to 0.1%). The antigen it recognizes is unknown. Base quality data are lacking; no much larger clone is found one base away.

This material was collected from a patient whose treatment included neoadjuvant chemotherapy. The clonotype was recovered from a human donor with bladder cancer that responded to neoadjuvant chemotherapy. The sequence joins TRBV6-6 to TRBJ1-1, and the D gene may be TRBD1, 6 bases matching. The CDR3 protein sequence reads: CASSLQGSTEAFF. The nucleotide sequence reads as follows: TGTGCCAGCAGTCTACAGGGATCCACTGAAGCTTTCTTT.